A selection of T cell receptor beta chains follows, all from one sample in a study of CD8+ T cells in alopecia areata. The data were produced by immunoSEQ multiplex PCR, yet TCRdb's version contains in-frame clones alone and is incomplete. The sample lists 180,000 or so clones, 55% to 75% occurring once. Sequenced here: CD4+ T cells sorted from blood, sampled at week 24, from a patient treated with tofacitinib. These receptors were taken from a human donor with alopecia areata. The CDR3 runs from the conserved cysteine through the conserved F or W. A D gene is named only where the DNA matches it firmly. Not every row has a clone size; where given, it reads once, few, many or a size class.

V gene	clone size	J gene	D gene	CDR3 protein	CDR3 DNA
TRBV18	NA	TRBJ2-7	NA	CASSPGGGDGIYEQYF	TGTGCCAGCTCACCAGGCGGGGGCGACGGGATTTACGAGCAGTACTTC
TRBV2	few	TRBJ2-2	NA	CASTTDTGELFF	TGTGCCAGCACCACGGACACCGGGGAGCTGTTTTTT
TRBV9	few	TRBJ2-1	NA	CASSLDALRNEQFF	TGTGCCAGCAGCTTGGACGCATTGAGGAATGAGCAGTTCTTC
TRBV7-2	NA	TRBJ1-1	TRBD1	CASSSGTGTTEAFF	TGTGCCAGCAGTTCCGGGACAGGGACCACTGAAGCTTTCTTT
TRBV28	NA	TRBJ2-3	NA	CASRLKGADTQYF	TGTGCCAGCAGACTTAAAGGGGCAGATACGCAGTATTTT
TRBV6-5	NA	TRBJ2-4	TRBD1	CASSYSRTGGRHF	TGTGCCAGCAGTTACTCGAGGACAGGGGGCCGACACTTC
TRBV4-2	NA	TRBJ2-7	NA	CASSRDDSYEQYF	TGTGCCAGCAGTAGGGACGACTCCTACGAGCAGTACTTC
TRBV5-4	NA	TRBJ2-5	NA	CASSLASRETQYF	TGTGCCAGCAGCTTGGCCAGCCGAGAGACCCAGTACTTC
TRBV20-1	few	TRBJ2-7	NA	CSASGAYEQYF	TGCAGTGCTAGCGGGGCCTACGAGCAGTACTTC
TRBV9	NA	TRBJ1-1	NA	CASSVGQRDTEAFF	TGTGCCAGCAGCGTAGGACAGCGGGACACTGAAGCTTTCTTT
TRBV18	NA	TRBJ2-1	NA	CASSPPRDSLYNEQFF	TGTGCCAGCTCACCACCGCGGGACAGCTTGTACAATGAGCAGTTCTTC
TRBV2	NA	TRBJ1-1	NA	CASSEGTQNTEAFF	TGTGCCAGCAGTGAGGGGACACAGAACACTGAAGCTTTCTTT
TRBV28	NA	TRBJ2-7	NA	CASSLEGVRAISYEQYF	TGTGCCAGCAGTTTGGAGGGCGTGCGAGCTATCTCCTACGAGCAGTACTTC
TRBV30	NA	TRBJ2-3	TRBD2	CAWAGLAGGTDTQYF	TGTGCCTGGGCCGGACTAGCGGGAGGCACAGATACGCAGTATTTT
TRBV10-3	NA	TRBJ1-1	NA	CAISADREAFF	TGTGCCATCAGTGCCGACAGGGAAGCTTTCTTT
TRBV5-4	NA	TRBJ2-7	NA	CASSGGVRQERDEQYF	TGTGCCAGCAGCGGGGGGGTGAGACAGGAGCGGGACGAGCAGTACTTC
TRBV28	NA	TRBJ2-7	NA	CASRVTGYEQYF	TGTGCCAGCAGGGTAACAGGGTACGAGCAGTACTTC
TRBV7-2	few	TRBJ1-6	TRBD1	CASRSGTGGWSPLHF	TGTGCCAGCAGGTCCGGGACAGGGGGCTGGTCACCCCTCCACTTT
TRBV11-2	NA	TRBJ2-1	NA	CASSRTTYNEQFF	TGTGCCAGCAGCCGGACTACCTACAATGAGCAGTTCTTC
TRBV29-1	NA	TRBJ1-2	TRBD1	CSVVDVGQGHYGYTF	TGCAGCGTTGTAGATGTAGGACAGGGGCACTATGGCTACACCTTC
TRBV9	NA	TRBJ1-5	NA	CASSVDHSNQPQHF	TGTGCCAGCAGCGTAGACCATAGCAATCAGCCCCAGCATTTT
TRBV7-2	NA	TRBJ2-5	NA	CASSSKGLVRTQYF	TGTGCCAGCAGCTCAAAGGGCCTTGTAAGGACCCAGTACTTC